The rows below give T cell receptor beta chains drawn from one sample of a study of blood T cell repertoires in COVID-19. Sequencing used immunoSEQ multiplex PCR; TCRdb keeps in-frame clones, though not all of them. The table lists around 470,000 clones, 85% to 90% of them singletons. Sequencing input: peripheral blood. The receptor source for this set is a young man with COVID-19, enrolled during active disease. The CDR3 runs from the conserved cysteine through the conserved F or W. A D gene is named only where the DNA matches it firmly. Clone size is stated in some rows and not others, as once, few, many or a class when expanded.

d_gene	v_gene	j_gene	abundance	CDR3aa	CDR3nt
.	TRBV19	TRBJ2-2	few	CASSLTLGGTLGELFF	TGTGCCAGTAGCCTCACTCTGGGAGGGACACTCGGGGAGCTGTTTTTT
TRBD2	TRBV7-3	TRBJ2-3	.	CASSLSGGGADTQYF	TGTGCCAGCAGCTTATCGGGGGGTGGAGCAGATACGCAGTATTTT
TRBD2	TRBV13	TRBJ2-7	.	CASSHGAGRGYEQYF	TGTGCCAGCAGCCACGGAGCGGGGCGGGGATACGAGCAGTACTTC
.	TRBV5-1	TRBJ2-7	few	CASSLTAGSYEQYF	TGCGCCAGCAGCTTAACAGCAGGCTCCTACGAGCAGTACTTC
TRBD2	TRBV6-5	TRBJ2-5	once	CASRGTSGQGTQYF	TGTGCCAGCAGAGGGACTAGCGGTCAAGGGACCCAGTACTTC
.	TRBV15	TRBJ1-2	.	CATSNGKYDYGYTF	TGTGCCACCAGCAACGGGAAGTACGACTATGGCTACACCTTC
.	TRBV12-2	TRBJ2-7	.	CASRSNHRQGNSYEQYF	TGTGCAAGTCGCTCAAACCACCGACAGGGGAACTCCTACGAGCAGTACTTC
TRBD2	TRBV7-9	TRBJ2-3	few	CASSGGTSGRNTQYF	TGTGCCAGCAGCGGGGGGACTAGCGGGAGAAATACGCAGTATTTT
.	TRBV11-2	TRBJ2-3	.	CASSLATAYTDTQYF	TGTGCCAGCAGCTTAGCGACAGCTTACACAGATACGCAGTATTTT
TRBD2	TRBV30	TRBJ2-3	.	CAWTLAGQTSTDTQYF	TGTGCCTGGACCCTAGCGGGACAAACTAGCACAGATACGCAGTATTTT
TRBD2	TRBV20-1	TRBJ2-1	.	CSASRSGRTEQFF	TGCAGTGCTAGTCGAAGCGGGAGAACCGAGCAGTTCTTC
.	TRBV19	TRBJ1-2	.	CASSIWEGVDYTF	TGTGCCAGTAGTATCTGGGAAGGGGTTGACTACACCTTC
TRBD1	TRBV6-5	TRBJ1-6	.	CASSPPGQGGSPLHF	TGTGCCAGCAGCCCACCAGGACAGGGCGGCTCACCCCTCCACTTT
TRBD1	TRBV28	TRBJ1-1	once	CASIDRDTEAFF	TGTGCCAGCATTGACAGGGACACTGAAGCTTTCTTT
TRBD1	TRBV14	TRBJ2-3	.	CASSQGTGSSTDTQYF	TGTGCCAGCAGCCAAGGGACAGGGAGTAGCACAGATACGCAGTATTTT
.	TRBV4-1	TRBJ1-6	.	CASSQDRPYNSPLHF	TGCGCCAGCAGCCAAGATCGTCCGTATAATTCACCCCTCCACTTT
.	TRBV5-1	TRBJ2-2	.	CASSLIQGGTGELFF	TGCGCCAGCAGCTTGATCCAGGGGGGTACCGGGGAGCTGTTTTTT
TRBD1	TRBV5-8	TRBJ1-3	once	CASITQGSGGNTIYF	TGTGCCAGCATCACACAGGGGTCAGGAGGAAACACCATATATTTT
TRBD1	TRBV5-4	TRBJ2-1	.	CASSSITGGRVNEQFF	TGTGCCAGCAGCTCGATTACAGGGGGCCGCGTAAATGAGCAGTTCTTC
.	TRBV7-9	TRBJ2-3	.	CACSRGREDTQYF	TGTGCCTGTAGCAGGGGGCGGGAGGATACGCAGTATTTT
TRBD2	TRBV4-1	TRBJ2-2	.	CASSLLAGGITGELFF	TGCGCCAGCAGCCTTCTAGCGGGAGGGATCACCGGGGAGCTGTTTTTT
TRBD2	TRBV2	TRBJ2-1	.	CASSDTGLGINEQFF	TGTGCCAGCAGTGATACGGGACTAGGTATTAATGAGCAGTTCTTC
TRBD1	TRBV2	TRBJ2-5	.	CASNKDREMTQYF	TGTGCCAGCAACAAGGACAGGGAGATGACCCAGTACTTC
.	TRBV20-1	TRBJ2-3	.	CSASPGDGTDTQYF	TGCAGTGCTAGTCCAGGGGACGGCACAGATACGCAGTATTTT
TRBD1	TRBV11-3	TRBJ2-5	.	CASSVPGQQETQYF	TGTGCCAGCAGCGTACCGGGACAGCAAGAGACCCAGTACTTC
.	TRBV20-1	TRBJ2-1	once	CSASSWRSYNEQFF	TGCAGTGCTAGTAGTTGGCGGTCCTACAATGAGCAGTTCTTC
.	TRBV12-3/TRBV12-4	TRBJ1-2	.	CASSRGRIYGYTF	TGTGCCAGCAGCAGGGGACGTATCTATGGCTACACCTTC
.	TRBV2	TRBJ2-7	.	CASRTRSYEQYF	TGTGCCAGCAGAACAAGATCCTACGAGCAGTACTTC
TRBD2	TRBV18	TRBJ2-7	once	CASSQGLAGVGYEQYF	TGTGCCAGCTCACAAGGACTAGCGGGAGTTGGCTACGAGCAGTACTTC
TRBD1	TRBV6-5	TRBJ1-1	.	CASSRDRDTEAFF	TGTGCCAGCAGCCGGGACAGGGACACTGAAGCTTTCTTT
.	TRBV3-1/TRBV3-2	TRBJ2-5	.	CASSFRDTQETQYF	TGTGCCAGCAGCTTCCGGGACACCCAAGAGACCCAGTACTTC
.	TRBV14	TRBJ2-1	.	CASSHSGGRSYNEQFF	TGTGCCAGCAGCCACAGCGGCGGAAGATCCTACAATGAGCAGTTCTTC
TRBD1	TRBV29-1	TRBJ2-7	.	CSVTGTGGEQYF	TGCAGCGTTACCGGGACAGGGGGCGAGCAGTACTTC
.	TRBV11-3	TRBJ2-7	.	CASSVSERKTYEQYF	TGTGCCAGCAGCGTTTCCGAGAGAAAAACCTACGAGCAGTACTTC
.	TRBV5-1	TRBJ1-5	few	CASSLDGGDQPQHF	TGCGCCAGCAGCTTAGACGGAGGGGATCAGCCCCAGCATTTT